The 29 T cell receptor beta chains below come from one sample, sequenced in a study of blood T cell repertoires in COVID-19 (dated by TCRdb to the early 2020s). To prepare the library, the immunoSEQ multiplex PCR assay was applied. TCRdb carries this immuneACCESS record with in-frame sequences only. Its versions omit some clonotypes, under half of them owing to an unresolved V gene in the studies checked, with the rest unexplained. For this sample the table gives 280,000 or so clones, of which around 88% were detected only once. The top ten clones comprise just under 7% of the sample. Sequenced input: peripheral blood. The receptors shown here come from a woman in her twenties or thirties who had recovered from COVID-19.

The chain has TRBV5-4 and TRBJ2-7; 9 nucleotides match TRBD2. Trimming at V came to 4 bases and at J to 3 bases, leaving 8 bases not matched to a gene. Germline values: CDR1 SGHNT, CDR2 YYREEE (reference sequence). This CDR3 is 15 amino acids long. CDR3 bases: TGTGCCAGCAGCAATCCTAGCGGGGAGAGCTACGAGCAGTACTTC. Its protein is CASSNPSGESYEQYF.

The chain links TRBV7-2 to TRBJ1-3, with 11 bases aligning to TRBD1. The ends lost 4 bases at V and 4 bases at J; junction bases unmatched: 9. The germline V gene has CDR1 SGHTA and CDR2 FQGNSA. The CDR3 is made up of 17 amino acids. CDR3 residues: CASSSSDRGRGGNTIYF. CDR3 nucleotides: TGTGCCAGCAGCTCCTCGGACAGGGGGCGAGGAGGAAACACCATATATTTT. The entire variable domain, with the rest obtained from reference TRBV7-2 and TRBJ1-3, is as follows: GAGVSQSPSNKVTEKGKDVELRCDPISGHTALYWYRQSLGQGLEFLIYFQGNSAPDKSGLPSDRFSAERTGGSVSTLTIQRTQQEDSAVYLCASSSSDRGRGGNTIYFGEGSWLTVV.

V is TRBV9 and J is TRBJ2-5; 7 nucleotides match TRBD1. Germline CDR1 and CDR2: SGDLS and YYNGEE. CDR3 length: 14 residues. V trimming: 4 bases; J trimming: 3 bases; junction bases outside the gene matches: 6. The CDR3 region is CASSPSTGKETQYF. Written as DNA, the CDR3 is TGTGCCAGCAGCCCGTCGACAGGGAAAGAGACCCAGTACTTC.

V usage is TRBV5-1 and J usage is TRBJ2-7, with TRBD2 matching over 12 bases. There are 17 residues in the CDR3. V lost 3 bases to trimming and J lost 6 bases; unmatched junction nucleotides: 13. The germline CDR1 and CDR2 sequences are SGHRS and YFSETQ. The CDR3 protein is CASSYQRLAGALVEQYF. CDR3 sequence (DNA): TGCGCCAGCAGCTACCAGCGACTAGCGGGGGCTTTAGTCGAGCAGTACTTC. Together with reference TRBV5-1 and TRBJ2-7, the CDR3 gives the full variable domain: KAGVTQTPRYLIKTRGQQVTLSCSPISGHRSVSWYQQTPGQGLQFLFEYFSETQRNKGNFPGRFSGRQFSNSRSEMNVSTLELGDSALYLCASSYQRLAGALVEQYFGPGTRLTVT.

The chain uses TRBV12-3 or TRBV12-4 and TRBJ1-6; D is possibly TRBD1 (5 bases). The CDR3 consists of 13 residues. Trimming took off 1 base at V and 9 bases at J, with 7 bases between the two ends. The CDR3 sequence: CASSLERGSPLHF. CDR3 DNA: TGTGCCAGCAGTTTAGAAAGGGGTTCACCCCTCCACTTT.

This chain links TRBV5-5 with TRBJ1-6; weak D call: TRBD1 (5 bases). Trimming cost V 6 bases and J 8 bases, with 12 bases left between them. The germline V gene has CDR1 SGHKS and CDR2 YYEKEE (reference sequence). This CDR3 has 13 residues. In DNA, the CDR3 is TGTGCCAGCACCTGGCAGGGTTATTCACCCCTCCACTTT. Protein product: CASTWQGYSPLHF.

Worth noting for this clone: One end of the junction is discordant with germline, which a read error may explain. The V gene is TRBV11-2, the J gene TRBJ2-5, with TRBD1 identical over 7 bases. The CDR3 is 14 residues long. Per germline, CDR1 SGHAT and CDR2 FQNNGV. CDR3: CASTLGTAQETQYF. CDR3 in DNA: TGTGCCAGCACCTTAGGGACAGCACAAGAGACCCAGTACTTC.

V is TRBV28 and J is TRBJ1-2; D not certain. CDR3 length: 12 residues. Germline loops: CDR1 MDHEN, CDR2 SYDVKM. Trimming took off 3 bases at V and 4 bases at J, with 6 bases between the two ends. Here the CDR3 DNA reads TGTGCCAGCAGTTTCCTGAGCTATGGCTACACCTTC. Its translation is CASSFLSYGYTF.

This clone turned up a few times. V usage is TRBV18 and J usage is TRBJ1-1; D ambiguous. The CDR3 is 14 amino acids. Germline V gene data show CDR1 as KGHSH and CDR2 as LQKENI. V was shortened by 2 bases and J by 1 base, with 8 bases between the two germline ends. CDR3 region: CASSPESSNTEAFF. In DNA form, the CDR3 reads TGTGCCAGCTCACCAGAGTCCTCGAACACTGAAGCTTTCTTT.

The rearrangement joins TRBV7-9 to TRBJ1-4, with a weak D call TRBD1 (5 bases). V lost 1 base to trimming and J lost 2 bases, with 5 bases between them. Germline CDR1 and CDR2: SEHNR and FQNEAQ (reference sequence). The CDR3 runs to 14 residues. This CDR3 reads CASSLGGTNEKLFF. The CDR3 nucleotides are TGTGCCAGCAGCTTAGGGGGCACTAATGAAAAACTGTTTTTT.

This clone was seen just once. The chain is built from TRBV9 and TRBJ1-2; TRBD1 is a possible D gene (6 bases). This CDR3 region has 14 residues. V lost 0 bases to trimming and J lost 4 bases, with 10 bases between them. Per the germline V gene, CDR1 is SGDLS and CDR2 is YYNGEE. CDR3 sequence (DNA): TGTGCCAGCAGCGTAGAGGGGGACGGCTATGGCTACACCTTC. Residues: CASSVEGDGYGYTF.

The rearrangement joins TRBV2 to TRBJ2-5; 8 bases are shared with TRBD2. The CDR3 consists of 13 residues. J lost 5 bases, V lost 7 bases, and 6 bases had no gene match. The germline V gene has CDR1 SNHLY and CDR2 FYNNEI. CDR3 amino acids: CASTGTRAETQYF. The CDR3 region has the DNA TGTGCCAGCACAGGGACTAGGGCGGAGACCCAGTACTTC.

The chain has TRBV19 and TRBJ1-5; 9 nucleotides agree with TRBD1. The CDR3 extends over 15 amino acids. The junction had 9 bases not matched to a gene; V was cut back by 6 bases and J by 6 bases. Germline V CDR1 and CDR2: LNHDA, SQIVND (reference sequence). CDR3 residues: CASRDSGQGSQPQHF. CDR3 bases: TGTGCCAGTAGGGACTCGGGACAGGGCAGTCAGCCCCAGCATTTT.

This rearrangement joins TRBV5-1 to TRBJ1-1; maybe TRBD1 (5 bases). Germline lookup yields CDR1 SGHRS and CDR2 YFSETQ. This CDR3 is built from 15 residues. The V end lost 1 base, the J end lost 5 bases, and 15 bases lay between the germline ends. The CDR3 here is CASSLRGRGKTEAFF. The CDR3, as DNA: TGCGCCAGCAGCTTGAGAGGGAGGGGAAAAACTGAAGCTTTCTTT.

The rearrangement uses TRBV5-6 and TRBJ1-2; possible D gene TRBD1, 6 bases. The V end lost 0 bases, the J end lost 3 bases, and 9 bases lay between the germline ends. There are 14 residues in the CDR3. The germline V gene encodes CDR1 SGHDT and CDR2 YYEEEE. The CDR3 protein is CASSLEAGDYGYTF. CDR3 sequence (DNA): TGTGCCAGCAGCTTGGAAGCAGGGGACTATGGCTACACCTTC.

This clone was observed once. This rearrangement joins TRBV4-2 to TRBJ1-2; 7 nucleotides align to TRBD1. Germline assignment: CDR1 LGHNA and CDR2 YNFKEQ. The CDR3 has 14 amino acids. Losses at the gene ends were 3 bases for V and 4 bases for J; bases not matched to a gene: 5. CDR3 in amino acids: CASSHLQGPYGYTF. The CDR3 region has the DNA TGTGCCAGCAGCCACCTACAGGGGCCCTATGGCTACACCTTC.

This clone showed up just once. This sequence joins TRBV28 and TRBJ2-1; 14 bases are shared with TRBD2. The CDR3 spans 14 residues. The germline V gene has CDR1 MDHEN and CDR2 SYDVKM. With V trimmed by 7 bases and J by 7 bases, 3 bases remained unmatched. The CDR3, as DNA: TGTGCCAGCACTGGACTAGCGGGGGGAAATGAGCAGTTCTTC. Its protein product is CASTGLAGGNEQFF. Filled out from reference TRBV28 and TRBJ2-1, the complete variable domain reads DVKVTQSSRYLVKRTGEKVFLECVQDMDHENMFWYRQDPGLGLRLIYFSYDVKMKEKGDIPEGYSVSREKKERFSLILESASTNQTSMYLCASTGLAGGNEQFFGPGTRLTVL.

The chain is built from TRBV7-3 and TRBJ2-1, with 7 bases fitting TRBD2. Germline V gene lookup returns CDR1 SGHTA and CDR2 FQGTGA. With 3 bases clipped from V and 0 bases from J, the junction kept 2 bases outside the gene matches. The CDR3 runs to 15 residues. The CDR3 reads CASSFSGGSYNEQFF. The CDR3 nucleotides are TGTGCCAGCAGCTTCTCGGGGGGCTCCTACAATGAGCAGTTCTTC. Supplemented by reference TRBV7-3 and TRBJ2-1, the full variable domain reads GAGVSQTPSNKVTEKGKYVELRCDPISGHTALYWYRQSLGQGPEFLIYFQGTGAADDSGLPNDRFFAVRPEGSVSTLKIQRTERGDSAVYLCASSFSGGSYNEQFFGPGTRLTVL.

The chain has TRBV12-3 or TRBV12-4 and TRBJ2-2; D gene ambiguous. With 3 bases removed from V and 6 bases from J, the gap between germline ends came to 8 bases. The CDR3 length is 13 residues. The CDR3 sequence is CASSFSPAGELFF. CDR3 in DNA: TGTGCCAGCAGTTTCAGTCCCGCCGGGGAGCTGTTTTTT.

The genes are TRBV5-1 and TRBJ1-2, with 7 bases identical to TRBD1. This CDR3 is built from 14 residues. CDR1 and CDR2 (germline): SGHRS, YFSETQ. V shed 4 bases, J shed 4 bases, and the junction held 7 bases outside the gene matches. The CDR3 DNA is TGCGCCAGCAGCCCGGGACAGAGACCCTATGGCTACACCTTC. As protein: CASSPGQRPYGYTF.

This CDR3 is CASGGPLSGKNTGELFF. The CDR3 DNA follows: TGTGCCAGTGGGGGCCCCTTATCCGGGAAGAACACCGGGGAGCTGTTTTTT. The V and J genes are TRBV19 and TRBJ2-2, with a tentative D call TRBD1 (6 bases). The CDR3 loop spans 17 amino acids. V lost 8 bases, J lost 1 base, and 20 bases lay in between. Germline-derived CDR1 and CDR2 are LNHDA and SQIVND (reference sequence).

J is TRBJ1-2 and V is TRBV19; TRBD1 matches 7 bases. Germline trimming cut 7 bases from V and 0 bases from J; bases unmatched to any gene: 14. The CDR3 has 17 amino acids. Germline lookup yields CDR1 LNHDA and CDR2 SQIVND (reference sequence). The CDR3 sequence: CASNPLGQTPANYGYTF. As DNA, the CDR3 is TGTGCCAGTAACCCCTTGGGACAGACCCCAGCTAACTATGGCTACACCTTC.

This chain connects TRBV21-1 to TRBJ2-5; the table's D call of TRBD1 was not tested on the DNA. TRBV21-1 is recorded as a pseudogene. The CDR3 has 14 amino acids. The CDR3: CAENSTSTRETQYF. The CDR3 region has the DNA TGTGCCGAAAACAGCACTTCAACCAGAGAGACCCAGTACTTC.

V and J are TRBV18 and TRBJ2-5; D not resolved. V was shortened by 1 base and J by 4 bases, with 7 bases between the two germline ends. CDR1 KGHSH and CDR2 LQKENI come from the germline V gene. The CDR3 spans 13 residues. This chain's CDR3 is CASSPRALETQYF. CDR3 DNA sequence: TGTGCCAGCTCACCACGGGCCCTAGAGACCCAGTACTTC. The full variable domain, rest sourced from reference TRBV18 and TRBJ2-5, is NAGVMQNPRHLVRRRGQEARLRCSPMKGHSHVYWYRQLPEEGLKFMVYLQKENIIDESGMPKERFSAEFPKEGPSILRIQQVVRGDSAAYFCASSPRALETQYFGPGTRLLVL.

This chain uses TRBV28 with TRBJ1-1; a possible D gene is TRBD1 (5 bases). Deletions cut 8 bases from V and 3 bases from J, with 19 bases between. There are 15 residues in the CDR3. Germline CDR1 is MDHEN and CDR2 is SYDVKM. CDR3 sequence: CASDEWGRGDTEAFF. CDR3 nucleotides: TGTGCCAGCGACGAGTGGGGGAGGGGCGACACTGAAGCTTTCTTT. The full variable domain, in which reference TRBV28 and TRBJ1-1 provide the parts outside the CDR3, is DVKVTQSSRYLVKRTGEKVFLECVQDMDHENMFWYRQDPGLGLRLIYFSYDVKMKEKGDIPEGYSVSREKKERFSLILESASTNQTSMYLCASDEWGRGDTEAFFGQGTRLTVV.

This chain joins TRBV5-1 and TRBJ1-1; TRBD1 matches 8 bases. The CDR3 is 16 amino acids. Trimming removed 3 bases from V and 1 base from J; junction bases left unmatched: 8. The germline V gene encodes CDR1 SGHRS and CDR2 YFSETQ. The CDR3 spells CASSSNVQGGNTEAFF. As DNA, the CDR3 is TGCGCCAGCAGCTCCAATGTACAGGGGGGGAACACTGAAGCTTTCTTT.

As for this clone: Other DNA sequences in this specimen translate into the identical CDR3. The chain has TRBV30 and TRBJ1-2, with D possibly TRBD1 on 6 matching bases. CDR1 is GTSNPN and CDR2 is SVGIG in the germline V gene (reference sequence). The CDR3 spans 12 residues. Trimming shortened V by 1 base and J by 5 bases, and 8 bases separated the two germline ends. As DNA, the CDR3 is TGTGCCTGGAGTGGTCAGGGGTATGGCTACACCTTC. This gives the protein CAWSGQGYGYTF.

V gene TRBV5-1 combines with J gene TRBJ1-4, with 11 positions matching TRBD1. V was pared by 4 bases and J by 6 bases, with 5 bases of the junction left unmatched. CDR1 is SGHRS, CDR2 YFSETQ, per germline. This CDR3 is 15 amino acids long. The CDR3 bases are TGCGCCAGCAGCGGAGCGGGACAGGGGGATGAAAAACTGTTTTTT. Amino acid sequence: CASSGAGQGDEKLFF.

The chain is built from TRBV27 and TRBJ1-3; TRBD1 matches at 9 bases. CDR1 MNHEY and CDR2 SMNVEV come from the germline V gene (reference sequence). The V gene end was trimmed by 4 bases and the J gene end by 4 bases; junction bases not matched to a gene: 5. The CDR3 runs 15 residues. The CDR3 bases are TGTGCCAGCAGTTCCCACGGACAGGGGGGAAACACCATATATTTT. This gives the protein CASSSHGQGGNTIYF.